The subject of this entry is one T cell receptor beta chain. Using immunoSEQ multiplex PCR, the repertoire was profiled, and TCRdb retains in-frame clones only, with some absent. The profile shows 90,000 to 100,000 clones, 88% of them singletons. These data belong to a study of control samples from healthy donors and cancer patients. With V trimmed by 4 bases and J by 3 bases, 7 bases remained unmatched. The CDR3 sequence is 16 residues long. CDR1 is MNHEY and CDR2 is SVGAGI in the germline V gene. Sequencing input: blood. The sequence came from a woman in her sixties or seventies in good health. The rearrangement joins TRBV6-5 to TRBJ2-1; 9 positions agree with TRBD1. The CDR3 nucleotides read TGTGCCAGCAGTTCCCCGGGACAGGGATACTACAATGAGCAGTTCTTC. Its protein product is CASSSPGQGYYNEQFF.